Listed here is a single T cell receptor beta chain. Antigen specificity is unknown. CDR1 LNHNV and CDR2 YYDKDF come from the germline V gene (reference sequence). This CDR3 is 18 amino acids long. V shed 2 bases and J 9 bases; nucleotides not matched to a gene: 19. The sample comes from a study of cytomegalovirus exposure and HLA in healthy donors. Study-wide context: Both the approximately 120 validation repertoires and the approximately 700 first-cohort repertoires used the same platform, as reported by a later analysis.

Sequenced by immunoSEQ multiplex PCR; TCRdb stores in-frame clones only, minus some. The table has approximately 160,000 clones, 75% to 95% seen once. Study-level points and caveats: Investigators reported more than 150 TCR beta chains as tied to cytomegalovirus. Researchers reported that a few CMV-associated chains were confirmed in vitro as CMV antigen-specific. The tendency of first-cohort TCR clusters to co-occur in the 120 or so validation repertoires emerged from a later analysis.

The TCR sequence derives from a woman aged 18-29 years in good health and CMV-seropositive. The sequencing input was PBMCs. The V and J genes are TRBV15 and TRBJ2-7; 10 bases fit TRBD2. The CDR3 bases are TGTGCCACCAGCAGACGAAGCGGGGGGGTCTTCTCTACCTTAGGGCAGTACTTC. Encoded protein: CATSRRSGGVFSTLGQYF.